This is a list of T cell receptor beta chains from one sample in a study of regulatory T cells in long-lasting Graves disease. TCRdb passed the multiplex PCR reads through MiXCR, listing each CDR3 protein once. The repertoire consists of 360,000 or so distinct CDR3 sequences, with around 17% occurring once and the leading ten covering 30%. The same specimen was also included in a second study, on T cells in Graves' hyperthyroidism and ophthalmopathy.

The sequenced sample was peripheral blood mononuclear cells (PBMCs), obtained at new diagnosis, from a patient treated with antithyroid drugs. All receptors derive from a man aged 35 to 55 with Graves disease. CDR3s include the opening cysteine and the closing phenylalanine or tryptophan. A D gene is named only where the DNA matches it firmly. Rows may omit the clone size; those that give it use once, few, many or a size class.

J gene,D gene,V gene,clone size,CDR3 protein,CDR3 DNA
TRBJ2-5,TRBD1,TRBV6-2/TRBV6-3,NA,CASRRDRVETQYF,TGTGCCAGCAGAAGGGACAGGGTGGAGACCCAGTACTTC
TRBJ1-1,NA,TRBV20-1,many,CSATGHGTEAFF,TGCAGTGCTACCGGACATGGCACTGAAGCTTTCTTT
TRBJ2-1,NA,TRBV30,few,CAWSVLGSGRQFF,TGTGCCTGGAGTGTACTAGGGTCCGGGAGGCAGTTCTTC
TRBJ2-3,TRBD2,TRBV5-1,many,CASSLVLLAQSTDTQYF,TGCGCCAGCAGCTTGGTTTTACTAGCGCAGAGCACAGATACGCAGTATTTT
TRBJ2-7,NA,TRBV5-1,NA,CASSPVGGHAYEQYF,TGCGCCAGCAGCCCCGTCGGGGGTCATGCCTACGAGCAGTACTTC
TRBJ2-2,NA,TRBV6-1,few,CASAATRGTGELFF,TGTGCCAGCGCAGCTACCCGCGGCACCGGGGAGCTGTTTTTT
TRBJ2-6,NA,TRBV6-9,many,CASSYGHLGANVLTF,TGTGCCAGCAGTTACGGGCATCTGGGGGCCAACGTCCTGACTTTC
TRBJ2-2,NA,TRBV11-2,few,CASSLVGPTGELFF,TGTGCCAGCAGCTTAGTTGGACCGACCGGGGAGCTGTTTTTT
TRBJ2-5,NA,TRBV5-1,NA,CASSLNREETQYF,TGCGCCAGCAGCTTGAACAGGGAAGAGACCCAGTACTTC
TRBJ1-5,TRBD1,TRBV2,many,CASSYDRDNQPQHF,TGTGCCAGCAGTTACGACAGGGACAATCAGCCCCAGCATTTT
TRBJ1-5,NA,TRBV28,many,CASIWKGTGRNQPQHF,TGTGCCAGCATTTGGAAGGGGACTGGGAGAAATCAGCCCCAGCATTTT
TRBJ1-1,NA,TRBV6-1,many,CASSGFRSGRNTEAFF,TGTGCCAGCAGTGGCTTTCGAAGCGGGAGGAACACTGAAGCTTTCTTT
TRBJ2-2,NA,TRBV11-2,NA,CASSLSWMGGNTGELFF,TGTGCCAGCAGCTTATCGTGGATGGGCGGGAACACCGGGGAGCTGTTTTTT
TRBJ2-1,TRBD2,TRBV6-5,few,CASSYHRGRRYNEQFF,TGTGCCAGCAGTTACCATCGCGGGAGGCGCTACAATGAGCAGTTCTTC
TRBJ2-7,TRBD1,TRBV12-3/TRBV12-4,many,CASSKGQGYLHEQYF,TGTGCCAGCAGTAAAGGACAGGGTTACCTCCACGAGCAGTACTTC
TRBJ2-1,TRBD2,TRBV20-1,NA,CSAMGLAGTNEQFF,TGCAGTGCGATGGGACTAGCGGGAACCAATGAGCAGTTCTTC
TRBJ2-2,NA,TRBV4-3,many,CASSQDRTGELFF,TGCGCCAGCAGCCAAGATCGCACCGGGGAGCTGTTTTTT
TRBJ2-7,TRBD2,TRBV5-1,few,CASSSGKRGVYEQYF,TGCGCCAGCAGCTCCGGTAAGCGGGGGGTTTACGAGCAGTACTTC
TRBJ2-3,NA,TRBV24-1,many,CATSENRRTDTQYF,TGTGCCACCTCCGAGAACAGGAGGACAGATACGCAGTATTTT
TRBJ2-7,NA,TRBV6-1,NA,CASSLWAYSYEQYF,TGTGCCAGCAGTCTCTGGGCCTACTCCTACGAGCAGTACTTC
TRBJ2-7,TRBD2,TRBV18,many,CASSSLAGDTYEQYF,TGTGCCAGCTCATCCCTAGCGGGGGACACCTACGAGCAGTACTTC
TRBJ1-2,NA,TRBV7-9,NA,CASSLETQRGFGYTF,TGTGCCAGCAGCTTAGAAACACAAAGGGGCTTCGGCTACACCTTC
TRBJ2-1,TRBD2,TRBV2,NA,CASAEGTSSYNEQFF,TGTGCCAGCGCAGAGGGGACTAGCTCCTACAATGAGCAGTTCTTC
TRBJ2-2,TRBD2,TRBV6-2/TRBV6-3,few,CAGTSGASGELFF,TGTGCCGGGACTAGCGGGGCGTCCGGGGAGCTGTTTTTT
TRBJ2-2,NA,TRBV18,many,CASSAQSNTGELFF,TGTGCCAGCTCAGCCCAGTCAAACACCGGGGAGCTGTTTTTT
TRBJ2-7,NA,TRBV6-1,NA,CASSAIKEQYF,TGTGCCAGCAGCGCAATAAAGGAGCAGTACTTC
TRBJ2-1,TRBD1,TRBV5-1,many,CASSRGQVRDEQFF,TGCGCCAGCAGCAGGGGACAGGTGCGGGATGAGCAGTTCTTC
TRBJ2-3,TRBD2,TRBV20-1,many,CSARGSGGAASTDTQYF,TGCAGTGCTAGAGGTAGCGGGGGGGCCGCTAGCACAGATACGCAGTATTTT
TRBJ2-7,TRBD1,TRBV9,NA,CASSVAGTEVYEQYF,TGTGCCAGCAGCGTGGCCGGGACAGAAGTTTACGAGCAGTACTTC
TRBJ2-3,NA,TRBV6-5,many,CASSYEEAGAITDTQYF,TGTGCCAGCAGTTACGAGGAGGCGGGGGCCATCACAGATACGCAGTATTTT
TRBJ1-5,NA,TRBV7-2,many,CASSSRGSNQPQHF,TGTGCCAGCAGCTCCAGAGGCAGCAATCAGCCCCAGCATTTT
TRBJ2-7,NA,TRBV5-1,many,CASQPHGGSYEQYF,TGCGCCAGCCAACCCCACGGAGGAAGCTACGAGCAGTACTTC
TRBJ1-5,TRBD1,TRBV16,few,CASSHPTGDSGQPQHF,TGTGCCAGCAGCCATCCGACAGGGGATTCGGGCCAGCCCCAGCATTTT
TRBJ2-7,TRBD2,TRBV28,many,CASSLTSGSPHEQYF,TGTGCCAGCAGTTTGACTAGCGGGAGTCCCCACGAGCAGTACTTC
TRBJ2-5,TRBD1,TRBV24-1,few,CATSDSNRGETQYF,TGTGCCACCAGTGATTCCAACAGGGGGGAGACCCAGTACTTC
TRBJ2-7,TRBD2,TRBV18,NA,CASSPGLAPTSEQYF,TGTGCCAGCTCACCAGGACTAGCCCCAACCAGCGAGCAGTACTTC
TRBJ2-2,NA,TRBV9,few,CASSVGLLFANTGELFF,TGTGCCAGCAGCGTAGGTCTTTTATTCGCGAACACCGGGGAGCTGTTTTTT
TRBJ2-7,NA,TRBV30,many,CAWADSSYEQYF,TGTGCCTGGGCGGACAGCTCCTACGAGCAGTACTTC
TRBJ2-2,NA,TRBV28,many,CASKRLGSTGELFF,TGTGCCAGCAAGAGACTAGGGAGCACCGGGGAGCTGTTTTTT
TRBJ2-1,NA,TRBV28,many,CASSIGQPNEHFF,TGTGCCAGCAGTATAGGACAGCCCAATGAGCATTTCTTC
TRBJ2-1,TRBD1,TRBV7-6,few,CASSFRTGGVLNEQFF,TGTGCCAGCAGCTTCAGGACAGGGGGTGTATTGAATGAGCAGTTCTTC
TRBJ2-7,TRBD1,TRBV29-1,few,CSVEGWGQGYGEQYF,TGCAGCGTTGAAGGCTGGGGACAGGGGTATGGCGAGCAGTACTTC
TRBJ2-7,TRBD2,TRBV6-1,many,CASSSGRYYEQYF,TGTGCCAGCAGCAGCGGGAGATACTACGAGCAGTACTTC
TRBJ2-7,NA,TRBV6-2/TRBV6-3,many,CASSYDFRRHEQYF,TGTGCCAGCAGTTACGATTTTCGACGACACGAGCAGTACTTC
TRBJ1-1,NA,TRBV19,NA,CASSIGRRTEAFF,TGTGCCAGTAGTATCGGCAGACGCACTGAAGCTTTCTTT
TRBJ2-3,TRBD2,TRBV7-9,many,CASSSGLAGGIYTDTQYF,TGTGCCAGCAGCTCTGGACTAGCGGGGGGAATTTACACAGATACGCAGTATTTT
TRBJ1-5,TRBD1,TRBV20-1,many,CSATRDRGLRRNQPQHF,TGCAGTGCCACCCGGGACAGGGGGCTGCGGCGCAATCAGCCCCAGCATTTT
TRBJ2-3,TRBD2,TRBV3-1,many,CASSQDLLAGVTDTQYF,TGTGCCAGCAGCCAAGATTTACTAGCGGGGGTCACAGATACGCAGTATTTT
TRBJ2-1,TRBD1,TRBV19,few,CASSPRDRGLNEQFF,TGTGCCAGCAGCCCGCGGGACAGGGGTTTAAATGAGCAGTTCTTC
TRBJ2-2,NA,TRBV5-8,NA,CASSLGRVTGELFF,TGTGCCAGCAGCTTGGGGCGGGTTACCGGGGAGCTGTTTTTT
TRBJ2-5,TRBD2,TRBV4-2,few,CASSQDLAGGRTQETQYF,TGTGCCAGCAGCCAAGACCTAGCGGGGGGTCGAACACAAGAGACCCAGTACTTC
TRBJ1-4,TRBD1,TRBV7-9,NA,CASSLSGTGYEKLFF,TGTGCCAGCAGCTTGTCCGGGACAGGGTATGAAAAACTGTTTTTT
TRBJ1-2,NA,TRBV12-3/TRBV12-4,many,CASSWTVLSQGYTF,TGTGCCAGCAGTTGGACAGTTCTAAGTCAGGGCTACACCTTC
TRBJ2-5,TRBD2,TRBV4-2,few,CASSTGGQETQYF,TGTGCCAGCAGCACGGGGGGCCAAGAGACCCAGTACTTC
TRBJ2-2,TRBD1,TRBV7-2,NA,CASSSRQGGGELFF,TGTGCCAGCAGCTCCCGACAGGGGGGCGGGGAGCTGTTTTTT
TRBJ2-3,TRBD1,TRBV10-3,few,CAISGQGLSSTDTQYF,TGTGCCATCAGTGGACAGGGTCTCTCATCCACAGATACGCAGTATTTT
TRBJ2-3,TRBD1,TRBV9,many,CASSTGTVTTDTQYF,TGTGCCAGCAGCACCGGGACAGTCACCACAGATACGCAGTATTTT
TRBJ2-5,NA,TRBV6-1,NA,CASSPQRLVETQYF,TGTGCCAGCAGTCCCCAACGGTTGGTAGAGACCCAGTACTTC
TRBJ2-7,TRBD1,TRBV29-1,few,CSVEGDRGHEQYF,TGCAGCGTTGAGGGGGACAGGGGACACGAGCAGTACTTC
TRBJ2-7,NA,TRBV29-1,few,CSVGHSIYEQYF,TGCAGCGTTGGTCACAGTATCTACGAGCAGTACTTC